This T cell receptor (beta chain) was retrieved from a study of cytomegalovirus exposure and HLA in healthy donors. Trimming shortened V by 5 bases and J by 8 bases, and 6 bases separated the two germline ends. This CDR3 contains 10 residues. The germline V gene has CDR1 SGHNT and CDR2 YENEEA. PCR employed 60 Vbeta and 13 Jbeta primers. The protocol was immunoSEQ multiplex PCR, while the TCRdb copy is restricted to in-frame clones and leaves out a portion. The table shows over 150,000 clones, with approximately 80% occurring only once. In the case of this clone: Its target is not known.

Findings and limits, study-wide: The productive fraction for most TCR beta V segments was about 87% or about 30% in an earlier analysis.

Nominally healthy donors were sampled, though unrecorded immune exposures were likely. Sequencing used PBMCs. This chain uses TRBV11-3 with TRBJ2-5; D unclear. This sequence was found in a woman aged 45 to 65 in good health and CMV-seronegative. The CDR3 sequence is CASSRGTQYF. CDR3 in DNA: TGTGCCAGCAGCCGAGGAACCCAGTACTTC.